The entry below gives a single T cell receptor (beta chain) sequence along with its context. The sample belongs to a study of Graves' ophthalmopathy and Graves' hyperthyroidism. Amplification of the TCR beta CDR3 regions used RNA transcripts (as template). First-round RT-PCR with HTBI primers preceded a second-round multiplex PCR. TCRdb passed the multiplex PCR reads through MiXCR, listing each CDR3 protein once. The sample lists roughly 610,000 distinct CDR3 sequences; approximately 22% were seen once. The diagnosis combined clinical symptoms, thyroxine, TRAb, thyroid ultrasound and orbital computed tomography scans. The sequencing input was peripheral blood. This clonotype was obtained from a woman under 30 with stable Graves' hyperthyroidism. Some clones in this sample may be carry-over from other donors' samples.

CDR3 DNA sequence: TGTGCTAACAGTGAATGGACTAGCGGCAAAGAGACCCAGTACTTC. The encoded protein is CANSEWTSGKETQYF. The rearrangement joins TRBV6-1 to TRBJ2-5, with 10 nucleotides matching TRBD2. This CDR3 spans 15 amino acids. Germline CDR1 reads MNHNS; CDR2 reads SASEGT.